This T cell receptor beta chain is drawn from a study of T cells in Graves' hyperthyroidism and ophthalmopathy. There were TCR beta CDR3 regions amplified from RNA transcripts. The HTBI primer set drove a first-round RT-PCR of the TCR CDR3. MiXCR, applied by TCRdb to the multiplex PCR reads, yields one record per CDR3 protein. Altogether about 350,000 distinct CDR3 sequences are present, 11% to 15% being singletons, with the ten largest covering around 23%. CDR1 is LNHDA, CDR2 SQIVND, per germline (reference sequence). Trimming took 2 bases from V and 0 from J, leaving 20 bases between them. This CDR3 comprises 19 residues.

The material sequenced was blood. The source of this sequence is a woman aged 30 to 39 with Graves' hyperthyroidism. This chain joins TRBV19 and TRBJ2-1, with D tentatively TRBD2 (5 bases). The CDR3 protein is CASSIILRGSASSYNEQFF. The DNA of the CDR3 is TGTGCCAGTAGTATAATCCTTCGGGGTAGCGCAAGCTCCTACAATGAGCAGTTCTTC.